This TCR beta chain derives from a study of shared clonotypes between healthy human individuals. Regarding the study as a whole: Clonotype sharing levels among donors were expected to vary with sequencing depth.

This clone was seen only a few times. Its antigen is unidentified. Unsorted PBMC DNA was run through sequencing on ten immunoSEQ deep assay plates. Original processing methods: ImmunoSEQ sequences covered only the junction and lacked quality scores; filtering therefore differed. Clones were sequenced by immunoSEQ multiplex PCR, and TCRdb holds only the in-frame ones, with some missing. That table furnishes V, J and clone size, whereas the DNA furnished D and trimming. The repertoire holds fewer than 600,000 clones, with approximately 77% as singletons. J gave up 9 bases and V 3 bases, and 21 bases lay outside the gene matches. This CDR3 comprises 18 residues. Germline assignment: CDR1 SGDLS and CDR2 YYNGEE. Each donor was a Caucasian adult residing in Nashville, Tennessee.

V usage is TRBV9 and J usage is TRBJ1-1, with TRBD1 matching over 9 bases. The receptor comes from a woman aged 40-49 years in good health. Some clones in this sample may be carry-over from other donors' samples. Sequenced sample: PBMCs. The CDR3 bases are TGTGCCAGCAGCGACAGAACCCTCTGGGACAGGGTCCAGCGGCAAGCTTTCTTT. Its translation is CASSDRTLWDRVQRQAFF.